This TCR beta chain stems from a study of cytomegalovirus exposure and HLA in healthy donors. Looking at the study overall: It was reported in a later analysis that the same platform had been used for the 120 or so validation repertoires as for the 666 first-cohort repertoires.

Clones were read by immunoSEQ multiplex PCR, and TCRdb kept only the in-frame ones, dropping some. The repertoire consists of fewer than 350,000 clones, with roughly 88% occurring once and the leading ten covering about 0.9%. The sample was PBMCs. The clonotype comes from a woman aged 18 to 35 in good health and CMV-seronegative.

The CDR3 loop reads CASSYQTGRNTEAFF. CDR3 sequence (DNA): TGTGCCAGCAGTTACCAGACAGGTCGGAACACTGAAGCTTTCTTT. The chain uses TRBV6-6 and TRBJ1-1, with D perhaps TRBD1 (6 bases). This CDR3 comprises 15 residues. Germline-derived CDR1 and CDR2 are MNHNY and SVGAGI (reference sequence). Deletions cut 2 bases from V and 1 base from J, with 11 bases between.